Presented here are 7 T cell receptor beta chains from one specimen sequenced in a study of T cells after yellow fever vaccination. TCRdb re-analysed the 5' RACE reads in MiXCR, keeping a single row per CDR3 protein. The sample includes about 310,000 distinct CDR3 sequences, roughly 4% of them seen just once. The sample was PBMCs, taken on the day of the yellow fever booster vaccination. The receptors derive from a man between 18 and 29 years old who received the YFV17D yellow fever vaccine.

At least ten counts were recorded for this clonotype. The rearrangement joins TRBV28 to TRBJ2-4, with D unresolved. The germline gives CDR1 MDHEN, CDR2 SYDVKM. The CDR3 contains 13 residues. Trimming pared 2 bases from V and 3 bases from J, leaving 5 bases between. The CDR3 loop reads CASSLHSKNIQYF. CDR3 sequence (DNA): TGTGCCAGCAGTTTACACAGCAAAAACATTCAGTACTTC.

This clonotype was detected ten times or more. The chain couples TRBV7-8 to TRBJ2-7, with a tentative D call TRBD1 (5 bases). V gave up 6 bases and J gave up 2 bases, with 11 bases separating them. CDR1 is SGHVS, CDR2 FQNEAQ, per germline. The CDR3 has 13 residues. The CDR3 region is CASRPPGTYEQYF. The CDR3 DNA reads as TGTGCCAGCAGACCACCAGGGACCTACGAGCAGTACTTC.

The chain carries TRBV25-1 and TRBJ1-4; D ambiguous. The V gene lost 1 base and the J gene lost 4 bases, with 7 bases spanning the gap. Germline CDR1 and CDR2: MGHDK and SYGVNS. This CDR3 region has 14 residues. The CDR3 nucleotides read TGTGCCAGCAGTGAATTGGGCAGTAATGAAAAACTGTTTTTT. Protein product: CASSELGSNEKLFF.

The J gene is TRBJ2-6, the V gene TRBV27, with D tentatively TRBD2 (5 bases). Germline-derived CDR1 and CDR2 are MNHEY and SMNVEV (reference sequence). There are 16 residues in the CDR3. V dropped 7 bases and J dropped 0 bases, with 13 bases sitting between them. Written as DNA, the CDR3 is TGTGCCAGCACTCTGGAGGCCGTCTCTGGGGCCAACGTCCTGACTTTC. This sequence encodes CASTLEAVSGANVLTF.

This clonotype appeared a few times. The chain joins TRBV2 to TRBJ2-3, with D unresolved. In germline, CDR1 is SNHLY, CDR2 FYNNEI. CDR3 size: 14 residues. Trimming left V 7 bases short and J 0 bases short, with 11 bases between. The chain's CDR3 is CASKAASSTDTQYF. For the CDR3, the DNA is TGTGCCAGCAAAGCAGCCAGCAGCACAGATACGCAGTATTTT. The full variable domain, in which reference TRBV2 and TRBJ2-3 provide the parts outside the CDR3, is EPEVTQTPSHQVTQMGQEVILRCVPISNHLYFYWYRQILGQKVEFLVSFYNNEISEKSEIFDDQFSVERPDGSNFTLKIRSTKLEDSAMYFCASKAASSTDTQYFGPGTRLTVL.

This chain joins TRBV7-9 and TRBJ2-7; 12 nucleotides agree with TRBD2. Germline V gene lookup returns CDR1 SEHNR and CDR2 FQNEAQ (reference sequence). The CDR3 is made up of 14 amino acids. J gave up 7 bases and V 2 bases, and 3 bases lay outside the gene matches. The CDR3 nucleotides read TGTGCCAGCAGCTTATCCCTAGCGGGGGGGGAGCAGTACGTC. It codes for CASSLSLAGGEQYV.

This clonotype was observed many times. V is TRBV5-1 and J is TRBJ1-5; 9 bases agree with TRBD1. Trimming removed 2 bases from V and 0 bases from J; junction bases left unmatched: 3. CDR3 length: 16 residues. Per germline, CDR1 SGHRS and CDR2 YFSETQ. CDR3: CASSFGTGSSNQPQHF. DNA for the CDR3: TGCGCCAGCAGCTTCGGGACAGGGTCTAGCAATCAGCCCCAGCATTTT.